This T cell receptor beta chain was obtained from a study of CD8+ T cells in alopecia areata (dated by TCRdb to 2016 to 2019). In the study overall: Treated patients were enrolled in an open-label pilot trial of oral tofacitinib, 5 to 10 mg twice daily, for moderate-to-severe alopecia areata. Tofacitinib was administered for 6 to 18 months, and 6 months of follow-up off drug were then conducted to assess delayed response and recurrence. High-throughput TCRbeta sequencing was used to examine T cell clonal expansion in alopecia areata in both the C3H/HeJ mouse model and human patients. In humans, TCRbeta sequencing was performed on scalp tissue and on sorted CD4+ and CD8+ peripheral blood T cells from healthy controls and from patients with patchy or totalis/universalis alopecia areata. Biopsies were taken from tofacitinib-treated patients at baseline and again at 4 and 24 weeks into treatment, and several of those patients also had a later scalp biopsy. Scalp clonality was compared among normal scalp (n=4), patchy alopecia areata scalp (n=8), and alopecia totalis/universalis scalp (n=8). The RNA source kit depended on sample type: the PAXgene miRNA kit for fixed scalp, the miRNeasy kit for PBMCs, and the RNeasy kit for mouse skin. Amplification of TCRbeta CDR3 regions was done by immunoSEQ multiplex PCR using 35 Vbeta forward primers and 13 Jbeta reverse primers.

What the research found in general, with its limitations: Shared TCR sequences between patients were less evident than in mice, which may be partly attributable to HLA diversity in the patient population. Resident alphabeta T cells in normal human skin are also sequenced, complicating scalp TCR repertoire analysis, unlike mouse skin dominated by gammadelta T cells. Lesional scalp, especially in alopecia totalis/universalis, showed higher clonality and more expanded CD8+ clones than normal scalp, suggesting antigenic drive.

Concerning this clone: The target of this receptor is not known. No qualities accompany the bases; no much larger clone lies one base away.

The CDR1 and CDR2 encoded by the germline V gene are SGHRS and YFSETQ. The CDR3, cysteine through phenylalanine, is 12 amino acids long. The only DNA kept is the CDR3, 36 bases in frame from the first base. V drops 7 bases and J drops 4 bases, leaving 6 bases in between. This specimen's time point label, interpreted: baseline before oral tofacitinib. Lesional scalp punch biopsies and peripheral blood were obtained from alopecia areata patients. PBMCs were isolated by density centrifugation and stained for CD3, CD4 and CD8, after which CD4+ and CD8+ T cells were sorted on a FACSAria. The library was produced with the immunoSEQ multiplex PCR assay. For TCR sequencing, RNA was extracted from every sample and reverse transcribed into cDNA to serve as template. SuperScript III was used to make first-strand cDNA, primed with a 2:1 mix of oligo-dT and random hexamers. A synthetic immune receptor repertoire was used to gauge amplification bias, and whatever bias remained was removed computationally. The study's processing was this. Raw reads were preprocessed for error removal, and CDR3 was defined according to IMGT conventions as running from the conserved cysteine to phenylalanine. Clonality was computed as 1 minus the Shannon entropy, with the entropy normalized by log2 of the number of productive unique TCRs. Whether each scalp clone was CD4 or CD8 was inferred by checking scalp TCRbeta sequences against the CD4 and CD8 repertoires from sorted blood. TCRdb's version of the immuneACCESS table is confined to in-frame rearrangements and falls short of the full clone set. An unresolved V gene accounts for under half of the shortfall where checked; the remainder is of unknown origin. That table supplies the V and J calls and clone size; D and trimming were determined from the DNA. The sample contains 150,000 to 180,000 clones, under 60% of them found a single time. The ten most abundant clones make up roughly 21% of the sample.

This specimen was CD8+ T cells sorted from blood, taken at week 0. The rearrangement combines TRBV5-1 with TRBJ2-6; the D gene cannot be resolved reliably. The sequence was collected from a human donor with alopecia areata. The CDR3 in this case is CASSQGANVLTF. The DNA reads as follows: TGCGCCAGCTCACAGGGGGCCAACGTCCTGACTTTC.